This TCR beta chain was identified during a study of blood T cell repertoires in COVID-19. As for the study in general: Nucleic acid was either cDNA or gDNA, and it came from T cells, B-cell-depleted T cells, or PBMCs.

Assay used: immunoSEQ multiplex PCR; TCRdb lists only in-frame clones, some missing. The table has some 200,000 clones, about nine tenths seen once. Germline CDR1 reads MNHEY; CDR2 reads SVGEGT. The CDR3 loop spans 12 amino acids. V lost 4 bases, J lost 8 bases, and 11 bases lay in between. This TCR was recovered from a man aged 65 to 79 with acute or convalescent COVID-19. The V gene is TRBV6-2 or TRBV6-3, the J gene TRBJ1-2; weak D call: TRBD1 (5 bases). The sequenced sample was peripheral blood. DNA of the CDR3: TGTGCCAGCAGTTCCCCGACAGCAGGCTACACCTTC. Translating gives CASSSPTAGYTF.